The 25 T cell receptor beta chains reported below all come from one sample, sequenced in a study of T cell responses to AZD1222 COVID-19 vaccine. Profiling relied on immunoSEQ multiplex PCR, and the TCRdb table lists in-frame clones only, not all of them. The sample holds 150,000 or so clones, 90% to 95% seen once. The sample was peripheral blood, taken on day 0 of AZD1222 vaccination. Receptors were obtained from an adult in good health.

The chain is built from TRBV30 and TRBJ1-3, with unresolved D. Trimming pared 0 bases from V and 0 bases from J, leaving 9 bases between. CDR1 is GTSNPN, CDR2 SVGIG, per germline (reference sequence). This CDR3 has 15 residues. The CDR3 sequence is CAWSVLRVSGNTIYF. The CDR3 coding sequence is TGTGCCTGGAGTGTACTGAGGGTCTCTGGAAACACCATATATTTT.

This rearrangement joins TRBV5-1 to TRBJ2-7; D is uncertain. The germline gives CDR1 SGHRS, CDR2 YFSETQ. CDR3 length: 12 amino acids. V was trimmed by 4 bases and J by 6 bases, leaving 11 bases between them. As DNA, the CDR3 is TGCGCCAGCAGCCCTCAAAAAGGCGAGCAGTACTTC. Residues: CASSPQKGEQYF.

The chain carries TRBV5-1 and TRBJ2-3, with TRBD2 matching 13 bases. The CDR3 is 21 residues long. V trimming: 4 bases; J trimming: 3 bases; junction bases outside the gene matches: 20. Germline V gene sequence: CDR1 SGHRS, CDR2 YFSETQ. The CDR3 DNA reads TGCGCCAGCAGCCTGACGGGACTAGCGGGACAGCGTACCCGTCGGACAGATACGCAGTATTTT. It specifies CASSLTGLAGQRTRRTDTQYF.

The V and J genes are TRBV11-2 and TRBJ1-3; maybe TRBD1 (5 bases). The germline V and J ends were trimmed by 1 base and 3 bases, with 10 bases remaining between them. The CDR3 length is 15 residues. Germline CDR1 reads SGHAT; CDR2 reads FQNNGV. The CDR3 reads CASSLGRGGGNTIYF. CDR3 DNA: TGTGCCAGCAGCTTAGGACGGGGCGGTGGAAACACCATATATTTT.

The J gene is TRBJ1-2, the V gene TRBV28, with 11 bases fitting TRBD1. The CDR3 has 15 residues. Looked up from germline, CDR1 is MDHEN and CDR2 is SYDVKM. V trimming: 4 bases; J trimming: 5 bases; junction bases outside the gene matches: 6. CDR3 bases: TGTGCCAGCAGTTCGGACAGGGGGCTGGGGTATGGCTACACCTTC. This gives the protein CASSSDRGLGYGYTF.

The chain is built from TRBV29-1 and TRBJ1-1; D remains ambiguous. The CDR3 length is 13 residues. The V and J ends lost 3 bases and 5 bases respectively, with 13 bases between them. Germline lookup yields CDR1 SQVTM and CDR2 ANQGSEA. The CDR3 bases are TGCAGCGTTGAGTCCCTCCAGGAGACTGAAGCTTTCTTT. It yields the protein CSVESLQETEAFF.

The chain couples TRBV28 to TRBJ1-5, with 7 bases matching TRBD1. The CDR3 is 15 amino acids. Germline V CDR1 and CDR2: MDHEN, SYDVKM. V lost 1 base, J lost 3 bases, and 3 bases stayed unmatched. The CDR3 sequence is CASSLSGQVNQPQHF. CDR3 DNA sequence: TGTGCCAGCAGTTTATCCGGACAGGTCAATCAGCCCCAGCATTTT.

The chain links TRBV11-2 to TRBJ1-2; 9 bases line up with TRBD1. V lost 7 bases and J lost 2; bases outside the gene matches: 5. The CDR3 consists of 14 residues. Germline V gene lookup returns CDR1 SGHAT and CDR2 FQNNGV. This CDR3 reads CASTPDRGNYGYTF. The CDR3 DNA sequence: TGTGCCAGCACCCCGGACAGGGGCAACTATGGCTACACCTTC.

The chain couples TRBV30 to TRBJ2-1; D is undetermined. Germline V CDR1 and CDR2: GTSNPN, SVGIG (reference sequence). The CDR3 sequence is 13 residues long. V lost 3 bases and J lost 9, with 15 bases in between. The CDR3 spells CAWSLNLPTEQFF. For the CDR3, the DNA is TGTGCCTGGAGCCTTAACCTGCCCACTGAGCAGTTCTTC. Full variable domain (missing parts from reference TRBV30 and TRBJ2-1): SQTIHQWPATLVQPVGSPLSLECTVEGTSNPNLYWYRQAAGRGLQLLFYSVGIGQISSEVPQNLSASRPQDRQFILSSKKLLLSDSGFYLCAWSLNLPTEQFFGPGTRLTVL.

The V call is TRBV4-1, the J call TRBJ1-1; D is undetermined. Germline CDR1 reads MGHRA; CDR2 reads YSYEKL. CDR3 length: 15 amino acids. V lost 0 bases and J 2 bases, leaving 10 bases between the germline ends. CDR3 bases: TGCGCCAGCAGCCAAGACTGGCGAGGTAACACTGAAGCTTTCTTT. Its protein is CASSQDWRGNTEAFF.

This clone was recorded only once. The CDR3 nucleotides read TGTGCCAGCAGTTTAGGCAGGAACGGCTACACCTTC. Protein sequence: CASSLGRNGYTF. This sequence joins TRBV12-3 or TRBV12-4 and TRBJ1-2; no definite D call. Trimming shortened V by 1 base and J by 8 bases, and 8 bases separated the two germline ends. This CDR3 region has 12 residues.

This clone appeared once. The chain has TRBV10-1 and TRBJ2-3; D may match TRBD1 or TRBD2 (5 bases each). The CDR3 sequence is 15 residues long. Trimming pared 0 bases from V and 6 bases from J, leaving 13 bases between. Germline assignment: CDR1 WNHNN and CDR2 SYGVQD (reference sequence). The CDR3 sequence is CASSESSGGRDTQYF. CDR3 nucleotides: TGCGCCAGCAGTGAGTCTAGTGGGGGACGGGATACGCAGTATTTT.

V is TRBV11-2 and J is TRBJ1-1; 8 bases agree with TRBD1. With 6 bases clipped from V and 0 bases from J, the junction kept 6 bases outside the gene matches. In germline, CDR1 is SGHAT, CDR2 FQNNGV. This CDR3 spans 15 amino acids. The CDR3 DNA is TGTGCCAGCAGGGCCGGGACAGGATTGAACACTGAAGCTTTCTTT. This codes for CASRAGTGLNTEAFF.

The chain combines TRBV4-1 with TRBJ1-4; D uncertain. CDR1 is MGHRA and CDR2 is YSYEKL in the germline V gene. Trimming removed 4 bases from V and 0 bases from J, with 12 bases in between. This CDR3 region has 16 residues. The CDR3 nucleotides read TGCGCCAGCAGCCCTCGGAACGGCGCAACTAATGAAAAACTGTTTTTT. As protein: CASSPRNGATNEKLFF.

This clone was seen a handful of times. This chain links TRBV7-2 with TRBJ1-2; D possibly corresponds to TRBD1 (5 bases). This CDR3 comprises 14 residues. V was trimmed by 6 bases and J by 4 bases, leaving 15 bases between them. Germline V gene sequence: CDR1 SGHTA, CDR2 FQGNSA. The CDR3 here is CASSRMAGFYGYTF. DNA for the CDR3: TGTGCCAGCAGTCGAATGGCAGGGTTCTATGGCTACACCTTC.

The V call is TRBV5-1, the J call TRBJ2-2, with D possibly being TRBD2 (5 bases). CDR3 length: 16 residues. Germline CDR1 SGHRS, CDR2 YFSETQ. Trimming shortened V by 0 bases and J by 5 bases, and 14 bases separated the two germline ends. The CDR3 bases are TGCGCCAGCAGCTTGGGCCCGGGGAAGGGTACCGGGGAGCTGTTTTTT. Its translation is CASSLGPGKGTGELFF.

In this sample, this clone turned up a few times. The V call is TRBV19, the J call TRBJ1-1; 7 bases are a match to TRBD1. The CDR3 totals 14 residues. Germline values: CDR1 LNHDA, CDR2 SQIVND (reference sequence). V was pared by 7 bases and J by 6 bases, with 11 bases of the junction left unmatched. This CDR3 is CASTKTGLSAEAFF. The DNA for the CDR3 is TGTGCCAGTACTAAGACAGGGCTCAGCGCTGAAGCTTTCTTT.

This clone was seen once. The V call is TRBV4-3, the J call TRBJ2-7; no clear D. Germline CDR1 reads LGHNA; CDR2 reads YSLEER. The CDR3 runs 14 residues. V was shortened by 0 bases and J by 2 bases, with 8 bases between the two germline ends. CDR3 sequence: CASSQDTVTYEQYF. CDR3 DNA: TGCGCCAGCAGCCAAGATACGGTGACCTACGAGCAGTACTTC.

The rearrangement links TRBV14 to TRBJ2-7; 7 nucleotides match TRBD1. J gave up 4 bases and V 3 bases, and 6 bases lay outside the gene matches. Germline assignment: CDR1 SGHDN and CDR2 FVKESK. The CDR3 runs 14 residues. The CDR3 loop reads CASSHWTGPYEQYF. In DNA, the CDR3 is TGTGCCAGCAGCCATTGGACAGGCCCTTACGAGCAGTACTTC.

The gene calls are TRBV6-5 and TRBJ2-3, with a weak D call TRBD2 (5 bases). There are 15 residues in the CDR3. Germline V gene data show CDR1 as MNHEY and CDR2 as SVGAGI. Between the trimmed V and J ends, which lost 0 bases and 5 bases, there was a span of 12 bases. CDR3 DNA sequence: TGTGCCAGCAGTTACTCGCCACTAGTTGTAGATACGCAGTATTTT. Amino acid sequence: CASSYSPLVVDTQYF.

The chain employs TRBV20-1 and TRBJ2-7; 8 bases line up with TRBD1. CDR1 is DFQATT and CDR2 is SNEGSKA in the germline V gene (reference sequence). This CDR3 spans 12 amino acids. The junction had 5 bases not matched to a gene; V was cut back by 3 bases and J by 7 bases. The CDR3 protein is CSASQGAREQYF. DNA of the CDR3: TGCAGTGCTAGTCAGGGGGCTAGGGAGCAGTACTTC.

This chain uses TRBV2 with TRBJ2-5; perhaps TRBD1 as D (5 bases). This CDR3 contains 14 residues. The germline CDR1 and CDR2 sequences are SNHLY and FYNNEI. V was shortened by 3 bases and J by 1 base, with 9 bases between the two germline ends. Here the CDR3 DNA reads TGTGCCAGCAGTGACAGGGTCTTCCAAGAGACCCAGTACTTC. This gives the protein CASSDRVFQETQYF.

The chain couples TRBV9 to TRBJ1-2; 8 nucleotides line up with TRBD1. This CDR3 has 15 amino acids. With V trimmed by 3 bases and J by 3 bases, 7 bases remained unmatched. Per the germline V gene, CDR1 is SGDLS and CDR2 is YYNGEE. The CDR3 DNA sequence: TGTGCCAGCAGCGACAGACAGGGGCTTTACTATGGCTACACCTTC. It yields the protein CASSDRQGLYYGYTF.

The chain links TRBV7-2 to TRBJ1-1; D is unresolved. This CDR3 spans 13 amino acids. Trimming pared 3 bases from V and 1 base from J, leaving 6 bases between. Per germline, CDR1 SGHTA and CDR2 FQGNSA. DNA of the CDR3: TGTGCCAGCAGCTTGCGGGGGAACACTGAAGCTTTCTTT. Residues: CASSLRGNTEAFF.

This sequence joins TRBV5-1 and TRBJ2-5, with 8 positions matching TRBD1. J gave up 2 bases and V 7 bases, and 7 bases lay outside the gene matches. Germline V gives CDR1 SGHRS, CDR2 YFSETQ. This CDR3 has 14 residues. The CDR3: CASGPGTGQETQYF. For the CDR3, the DNA is TGCGCCAGCGGACCAGGGACAGGACAAGAGACCCAGTACTTC.